A selection of T cell receptor beta chains follows, all from one sample in a study of CD8 T cells in Susac syndrome. Using its own MiXCR run on the immunoSEQ multiplex PCR reads, TCRdb lists one record per CDR3 protein. The sample lists some 260,000 distinct CDR3 sequences; 70% to 90% were seen once. Sequencing input: CD8+ T cells from PBMCs. The receptors were sampled from a human donor with multiple sclerosis. Each CDR3 is given with its conserved first and last residue. Fields, in order: V gene, J gene, clone size, D gene, CDR3 protein, CDR3 DNA. A D gene is named only where the DNA matches it firmly. The size entry is marked missing in some rows and otherwise reads once, few, many or a size class.

>TRBV9|TRBJ2-1|few|TRBD2
CASSVGGRASNEQFF
TGTGCCAGCAGCGTGGGAGGGAGGGCCTCGAATGAGCAGTTCTTC
>TRBV5-1|TRBJ2-1|NA|TRBD2
CASSTGLAAPYNEQFF
TGCGCCAGCAGCACCGGACTAGCGGCCCCCTACAATGAGCAGTTCTTC
>TRBV7-2|TRBJ2-4|NA|TRBD1
CASSETGLSAKNIQYF
TGTGCCAGCAGCGAGACAGGGCTGTCGGCCAAAAACATTCAGTACTTC
>TRBV29-1|TRBJ1-1|NA|NA
CSVEVRTERTLKGFF
TGCAGCGTTGAAGTGAGGACAGAGCGAACACTGAAGGGATTCTTT
>TRBV29-1|TRBJ1-5|NA|TRBD1
CSAGTGEHQPQHF
TGCAGCGCTGGGACAGGTGAACACCAGCCCCAGCATTTT
>TRBV3-1|TRBJ2-1|NA|NA
CASSQLTSISSYNEQFF
TGTGCCAGCAGCCAGCTGACTTCAATTAGCTCCTACAATGAGCAGTTCTTC
>TRBV5-4|TRBJ2-1|few|NA
CASSLGGTLNEQFF
TGTGCCAGCAGCTTGGGGGGGACTTTGAATGAGCAGTTCTTC
>TRBV6-6|TRBJ1-1|NA|TRBD1
CASSTRDSQNTEAFF
TGTGCCAGCAGTACTCGGGACAGTCAGAACACTGAAGCTTTCTTT
>TRBV7-9|TRBJ2-7|NA|NA
CASSHPQAGYEQYF
TGTGCCAGCAGCCATCCCCAGGCAGGATACGAGCAGTACTTC
>TRBV19|TRBJ1-2|NA|NA
CASRVGGQNGYTF
TGTGCCAGTAGAGTCGGGGGGCAGAACGGCTACACCTTC
>TRBV9|TRBJ2-5|NA|TRBD2
CASSVASGAETQYF
TGTGCCAGCAGCGTAGCAAGCGGGGCAGAGACCCAGTACTTC
>TRBV19|TRBJ1-2|NA|TRBD1
CASSPDRVGLYGYTF
TGTGCCAGTAGTCCTGACAGGGTGGGACTCTATGGCTACACCTTC
>TRBV30|TRBJ2-7|NA|NA
CAWGSGRPYEQYF
TGTGCCTGGGGTAGCGGCAGGCCCTACGAGCAGTACTTC